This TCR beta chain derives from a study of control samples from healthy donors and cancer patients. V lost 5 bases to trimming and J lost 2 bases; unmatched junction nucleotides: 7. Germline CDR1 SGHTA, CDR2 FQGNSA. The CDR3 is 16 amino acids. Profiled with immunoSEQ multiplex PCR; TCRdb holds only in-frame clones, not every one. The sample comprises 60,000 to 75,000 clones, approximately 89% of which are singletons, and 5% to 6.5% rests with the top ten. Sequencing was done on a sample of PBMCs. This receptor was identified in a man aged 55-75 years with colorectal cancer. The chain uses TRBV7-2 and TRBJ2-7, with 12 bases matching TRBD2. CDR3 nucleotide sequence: TGTGCCAGCAGCCTCTCTTCTAGCGGGGGGGCCTACGAGCAGTACTTC. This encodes CASSLSSSGGAYEQYF.